Each of the 18 T cell receptor beta chains below was sequenced from the same sample in a study of PD-1 blockade in classical Hodgkin lymphoma. The data were produced by immunoSEQ multiplex PCR, yet TCRdb's version contains in-frame clones alone and is incomplete. The sample carries about 11,000 clones, about 70% recorded once. Each patient relapsed following autologous stem cell transplantation, and prior brentuximab vedotin exposure differed. Sequenced here: peripheral blood mononuclear cells (PBMCs), sampled at baseline. These receptors were taken from a human donor with classical Hodgkin lymphoma.

This clone was detected only a few times. V and J are TRBV20-1 and TRBJ1-4; D uncertain. Trimming removed 3 bases at V and 6 bases at J, with 5 bases between. This CDR3 region has 11 residues. The germline gives CDR1 DFQATT, CDR2 SNEGSKA (reference sequence). The CDR3 reads CSARPYEKLFF. For the CDR3, the DNA is TGCAGTGCTAGGCCCTATGAAAAACTGTTTTTT.

The chain is built from TRBV7-7 and TRBJ2-5; D gene uncertain. Germline CDR1 reads SSHAT; CDR2 reads FNYEAQ (reference sequence). Trimming removed 1 base from V and 1 base from J, with 4 bases in between. This CDR3 is built from 13 residues. The CDR3 nucleotides are TGTGCCAGCAGCTTAGGGGCCCAAGAGACCCAGTACTTC. As protein: CASSLGAQETQYF.

This chain joins TRBV10-3 and TRBJ2-5; D tentatively fits TRBD1 or TRBD2 (5 bases each). Trimming pared 2 bases from V and 7 bases from J, leaving 11 bases between. Per the germline V gene, CDR1 is ENHRY and CDR2 is SYGVKD. This CDR3 has 13 residues. The CDR3 loop reads CAISEGPGATQYF. In nucleotides, the CDR3 is TGTGCCATCAGTGAGGGCCCCGGGGCGACCCAGTACTTC.

This clone was seen a few times. The chain uses TRBV5-1 and TRBJ2-1; TRBD2 agrees at 7 bases. CDR1 and CDR2 from the germline V gene are SGHRS and YFSETQ. CDR3 size: 19 residues. With V trimmed by 0 bases and J by 3 bases, 15 bases remained unmatched. CDR3 in DNA: TGCGCCAGCAGCTTGGCCGGGGCTAGCGGTAGATCAGACTACAATGAGCAGTTCTTC. Encoded protein: CASSLAGASGRSDYNEQFF.

The V and J genes are TRBV4-1 and TRBJ2-1, with D tentatively TRBD1 (6 bases). This CDR3 has 15 amino acids. CDR1 and CDR2 from the germline V gene are MGHRA and YSYEKL. Trimming left V 5 bases short and J 1 base short, with 12 bases between. The CDR3 DNA is TGCGCCAGCAGCGACCGGGACACATCCTACAATGAGCAGTTCTTC. This sequence encodes CASSDRDTSYNEQFF.

The rearrangement uses TRBV6-6 and TRBJ1-5, with D maybe TRBD1 (6 bases). This CDR3 is built from 14 residues. Trimming pared 2 bases from V and 6 bases from J, leaving 11 bases between. The germline V gene has CDR1 MNHNY and CDR2 SVGAGI (reference sequence). The CDR3 region has the DNA TGTGCCAGCAGTTACCGGGGGCTGGGTCAGCCCCAGCATTTT. Translation: CASSYRGLGQPQHF.

This clone appeared a few times. The chain links TRBV11-2 to TRBJ2-7; D unclear. This CDR3 region has 11 residues. The V end lost 4 bases, the J end lost 2 bases, and 3 bases lay between the germline ends. Per the germline V gene, CDR1 is SGHAT and CDR2 is FQNNGV. The DNA of the CDR3 is TGTGCCAGCAGCTCGGCCTACGAGCAGTACTTC. Its protein product is CASSSAYEQYF.

The sample holds one count of this clone. The rearrangement uses TRBV7-7 and TRBJ1-1, with a possible D match to TRBD1 (5 bases). V gave up 5 bases and J gave up 1 base, with 8 bases separating them. The CDR3 length is 13 residues. Germline V gives CDR1 SSHAT, CDR2 FNYEAQ (reference sequence). CDR3 coding DNA: TGTGCCAGCAGCCAGGGAGAGAACACTGAAGCTTTCTTT. It specifies CASSQGENTEAFF. Full variable domain (missing parts from reference TRBV7-7 and TRBJ1-1): GAGVSQSPRYKVTKRGQDVTLRCDPISSHATLYWYQQALGQGPEFLTYFNYEAQPDKSGLPSDRFSAERPEGSISTLTIQRTEQRDSAMYRCASSQGENTEAFFGQGTRLTVV.

This clone was counted a few times. The rearrangement joins TRBV6-5 to TRBJ2-2; TRBD1 agrees at 10 bases. Germline V gene data show CDR1 as MNHEY and CDR2 as SVGAGI. The CDR3 contains 15 residues. The J segment lost 6 bases and the V segment lost 5 bases, leaving 6 bases of the junction unmatched. CDR3 region: CASSPTGGAAGELFF. The CDR3 DNA reads TGTGCCAGCAGTCCGACAGGGGGCGCCGCCGGGGAGCTGTTTTTT.

The V gene is TRBV6-5, the J gene TRBJ1-4, with D maybe TRBD1 (5 bases). Germline CDR1 is MNHEY and CDR2 is SVGAGI. The CDR3 loop spans 15 amino acids. Deletions cut 4 bases from V and 8 bases from J, with 17 bases between. DNA of the CDR3: TGTGCCAGCAGTTCGGCGGGGGGAGTGAAAGAAAAACTGTTTTTT. Its protein is CASSSAGGVKEKLFF.

The chain links TRBV18 to TRBJ1-5, with D tentatively TRBD1 (5 bases). The CDR3 spans 14 residues. Trimming pared 5 bases from V and 2 bases from J, leaving 10 bases between. Germline CDR1 is KGHSH and CDR2 is LQKENI. The CDR3 sequence: CASSVGDGNQPQHF. The CDR3 coding sequence is TGTGCCAGCTCAGTGGGGGACGGCAATCAGCCCCAGCATTTT. Filled out from reference TRBV18 and TRBJ1-5, the complete variable domain reads NAGVMQNPRHLVRRRGQEARLRCSPMKGHSHVYWYRQLPEEGLKFMVYLQKENIIDESGMPKERFSAEFPKEGPSILRIQQVVRGDSAAYFCASSVGDGNQPQHFGDGTRLSIL.

This clone is a singleton in its sample. The rearrangement links TRBV27 to TRBJ2-1; TRBD2 agrees at 11 bases. The CDR3 is made up of 15 amino acids. Germline V gives CDR1 MNHEY, CDR2 SMNVEV (reference sequence). Trimming removed 5 bases from V and 4 bases from J; junction bases left unmatched: 4. The CDR3 loop is CASSHRLAGYNEQFF. CDR3 DNA sequence: TGTGCCAGCAGTCACCGACTAGCGGGATACAATGAGCAGTTCTTC.

The CDR3 nucleotides read TGTGCCAGCAGCAACAGAGAGTCTTACTATGGCTACACCTTC. Its translation: CASSNRESYYGYTF. This sequence joins TRBV7-9 and TRBJ1-2, with D uncertain. Trimming shortened V by 5 bases and J by 3 bases, and 13 bases separated the two germline ends. The CDR3 is made up of 14 amino acids. CDR1 is SEHNR, CDR2 FQNEAQ, per germline (reference sequence).

The genes are TRBV5-4 and TRBJ2-7, with 9 bases lining up with TRBD2. The CDR3 totals 15 residues. Germline V lookup: CDR1 SGHNT, CDR2 YYREEE (reference sequence). The ends lost 1 base at V and 5 bases at J; junction bases unmatched: 7. The CDR3 loop reads CASSLIPSGIHEQYF. The CDR3 region has the DNA TGTGCCAGCAGCTTGATCCCTAGCGGGATTCACGAGCAGTACTTC.

This chain uses TRBV10-3 with TRBJ2-5, with TRBD1 identical over 10 bases. V lost 8 bases, J lost 4 bases, and 7 bases stayed unmatched. The CDR3 is 14 residues long. In germline, CDR1 is ENHRY, CDR2 SYGVKD. The CDR3 DNA is TGTGCCATCCGAAGAGGACAGGGGGGAGAGACCCAGTACTTC. The encoded protein is CAIRRGQGGETQYF.

This clone was seen a few times. The chain joins TRBV7-7 to TRBJ2-3; D perhaps matches TRBD1 (5 bases). Trimming took 5 bases from V and 4 from J, leaving 19 bases between them. The CDR3 has 16 amino acids. CDR1 is SSHAT and CDR2 is FNYEAQ in the germline V gene (reference sequence). This chain's CDR3 is CASSPLDKPGADTQYF. CDR3 coding DNA: TGTGCCAGCAGCCCTTTGGACAAACCCGGCGCAGATACGCAGTATTTT.

V is TRBV21-1 and J is TRBJ1-4. TRBV21-1 constitutes a pseudogene. This CDR3 is 14 amino acids long. The CDR3 nucleotides are TGTGCCAGCAGCAAGGTCCACTCGAATGAAAAACTGTTTTTT. Amino acids: CASSKVHSNEKLFF.

The CDR3 protein is CASRGDRNYGYTF. The CDR3 DNA is TGTGCCAGTAGAGGGGACAGAAACTATGGCTACACCTTC. This rearrangement joins TRBV19 to TRBJ1-2, with 7 bases identical to TRBD1. Trimming cost V 6 bases and J 2 bases; bases outside gene matches: 3. Germline assignment: CDR1 LNHDA and CDR2 SQIVND (reference sequence). This CDR3 has 13 residues.